Described below is a single T cell receptor beta chain sequence and its context. This sample was included in a study of blood T cell repertoires in COVID-19. Turning to the study itself: From the United States, Italy and Spain came samples of acute and convalescent COVID-19. T cells, B-cell-depleted T cells, or PBMCs supplied cDNA or gDNA.

Membership in each cohort depended on participant-reported clinical history. The germline CDR1 and CDR2 sequences are SGHTA and FQGNSA. This CDR3 comprises 13 residues. V was shortened by 0 bases and J by 9 bases, with 9 bases between the two germline ends. TCRdb's copy holds only in-frame clones and misses some; the assay was immunoSEQ multiplex PCR. Here the sample spans under 200,000 clones, more than 65% being singletons. V usage is TRBV7-2 and J usage is TRBJ1-3, with TRBD1 as a possible D gene (6 bases). The sequencing input was PBMCs or T cells enriched from blood (not recorded which). The sequence was collected from a man aged 55 to 70 who had recovered from COVID-19. CDR3 region: CASSLAGGSTIYF. The CDR3 DNA sequence: TGTGCCAGCAGCTTAGCAGGGGGTAGCACCATATATTTT.